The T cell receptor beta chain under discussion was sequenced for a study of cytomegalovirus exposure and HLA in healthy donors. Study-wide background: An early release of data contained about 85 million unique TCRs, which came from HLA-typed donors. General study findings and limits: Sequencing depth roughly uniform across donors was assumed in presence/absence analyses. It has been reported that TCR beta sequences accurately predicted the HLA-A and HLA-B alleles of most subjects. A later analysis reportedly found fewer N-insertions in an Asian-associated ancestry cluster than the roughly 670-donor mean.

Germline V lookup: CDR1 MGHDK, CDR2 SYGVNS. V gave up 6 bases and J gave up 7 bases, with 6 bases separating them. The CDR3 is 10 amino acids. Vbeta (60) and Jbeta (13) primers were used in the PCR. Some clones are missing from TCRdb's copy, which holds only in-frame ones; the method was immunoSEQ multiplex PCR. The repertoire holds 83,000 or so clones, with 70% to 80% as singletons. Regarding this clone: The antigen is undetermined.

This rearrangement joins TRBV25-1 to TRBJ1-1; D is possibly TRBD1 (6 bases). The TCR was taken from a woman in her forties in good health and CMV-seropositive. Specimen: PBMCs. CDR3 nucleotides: TGTGCCAGCAGGGACAGTGAAGCTTTCTTT. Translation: CASRDSEAFF.